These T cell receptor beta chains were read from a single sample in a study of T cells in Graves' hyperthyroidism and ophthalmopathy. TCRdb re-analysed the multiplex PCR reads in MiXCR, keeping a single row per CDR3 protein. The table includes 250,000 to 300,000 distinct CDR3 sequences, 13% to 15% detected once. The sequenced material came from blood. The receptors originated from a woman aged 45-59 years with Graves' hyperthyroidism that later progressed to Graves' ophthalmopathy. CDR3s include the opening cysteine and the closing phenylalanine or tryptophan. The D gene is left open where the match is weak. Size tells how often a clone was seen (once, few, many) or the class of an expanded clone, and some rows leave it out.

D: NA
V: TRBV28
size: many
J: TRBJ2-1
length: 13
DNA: TGTGCCAGCAGCCCTAGAGGTATAGAAGAGCAGTTCTTC
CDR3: CASSPRGIEEQFF

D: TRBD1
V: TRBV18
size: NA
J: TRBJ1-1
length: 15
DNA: TGTGCCAGCTCACCCATGACAGGGACGAACACTGAAGCTTTCTTT
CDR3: CASSPMTGTNTEAFF

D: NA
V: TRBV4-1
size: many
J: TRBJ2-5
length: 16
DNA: TGCGCCAGCAGCCAAGAGGGTCGAGGTATCCAAGAGACCCAGTACTTC
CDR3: CASSQEGRGIQETQYF

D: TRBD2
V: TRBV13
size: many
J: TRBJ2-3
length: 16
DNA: TGTGCCAGCAGCCCCCTTGGCGGGAGGGCGACAGATACGCAGTATTTT
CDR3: CASSPLGGRATDTQYF

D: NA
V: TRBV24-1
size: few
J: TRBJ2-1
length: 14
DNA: TGTGCCACCAGTGATTTCCCTGGTGTCCATGAGCAGTTCTTC
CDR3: CATSDFPGVHEQFF

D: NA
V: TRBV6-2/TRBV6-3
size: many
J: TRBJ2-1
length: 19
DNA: TGTGCCAGCAGTTATGGCCTCCGGGTTTCCCTCCGCCCCCCCAATGAGCAGTTCTTC
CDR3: CASSYGLRVSLRPPNEQFF

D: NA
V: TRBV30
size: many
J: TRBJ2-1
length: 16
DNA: TGTGCCTGGGGACGACGGGGCGGTCTAGCCGGGGAAGAGCAGTTCTTC
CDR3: CAWGRRGGLAGEEQFF

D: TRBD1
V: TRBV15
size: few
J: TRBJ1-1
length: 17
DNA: TGTGCCACACGGGGCCGGGACAGATGGAACCGAAACACTGAAGCTTTCTTT
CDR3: CATRGRDRWNRNTEAFF

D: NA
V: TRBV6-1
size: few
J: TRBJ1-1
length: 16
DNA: TGTGCCTTGCAGCGCTCGCACAGTTCCATGAACACTGAAGCTTTCTTT
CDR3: CALQRSHSSMNTEAFF

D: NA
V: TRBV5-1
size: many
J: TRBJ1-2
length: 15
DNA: TGCGCCAGCAGCTCTCGGGGATGGGCTAACTATGGCTACACCTTC
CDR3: CASSSRGWANYGYTF

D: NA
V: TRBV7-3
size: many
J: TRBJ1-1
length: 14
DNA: TGTGCCAGCAGCGCCGGGGCAAAGAACACTGAAGCTTTCTTT
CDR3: CASSAGAKNTEAFF

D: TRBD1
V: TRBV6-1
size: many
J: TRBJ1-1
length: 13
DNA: TGTGCCAGCAGATCCGGGACAGGCCTTTCTGCTTTCTTT
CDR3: CASRSGTGLSAFF

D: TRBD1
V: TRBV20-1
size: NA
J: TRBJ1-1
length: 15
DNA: TGCAGTGCTAGAGATCCGACAGGGTTCGACACTGAAGCTTTCTTT
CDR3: CSARDPTGFDTEAFF

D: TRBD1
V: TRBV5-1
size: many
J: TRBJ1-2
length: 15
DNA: TGCGCCAGCAGCTTGTCCGGACAGGGGGGCTATGGCTACACCTTC
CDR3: CASSLSGQGGYGYTF

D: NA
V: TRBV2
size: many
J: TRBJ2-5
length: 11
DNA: TGTGCCAGCAGTGTAAGCCAAAACCAGTACTTC
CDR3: CASSVSQNQYF

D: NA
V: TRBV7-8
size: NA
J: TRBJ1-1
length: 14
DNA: TGTGCCAGCAAGGAGGGGCCGTCAAACACTGAAGCTTTCTTT
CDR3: CASKEGPSNTEAFF

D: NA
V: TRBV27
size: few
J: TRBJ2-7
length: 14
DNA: TGTGCCAGCAGTTATAACAGGGCGGGCTACGAGCAGTACTTC
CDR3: CASSYNRAGYEQYF

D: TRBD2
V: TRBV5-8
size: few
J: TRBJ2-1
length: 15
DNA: TGTGCCAGCACCCTAGGTAGCGGGAAAGGTAATGAGCAGTTCTTC
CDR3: CASTLGSGKGNEQFF

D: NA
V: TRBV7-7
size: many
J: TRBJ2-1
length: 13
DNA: TGTGCTAGCAGCTTAAGTAACTACAATGAGCAGTTCTTC
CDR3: CASSLSNYNEQFF

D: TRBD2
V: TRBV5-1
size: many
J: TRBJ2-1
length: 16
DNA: TGCGCCAGTTCTAGGGGGGGGACTAGCGGAGACAATGAGCAGTTCTTC
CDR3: CASSRGGTSGDNEQFF

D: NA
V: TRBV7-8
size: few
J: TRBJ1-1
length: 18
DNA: TGTGCCAGCAGCTCGGTTACAGGGTTAAGAGAGCTGAACACTGAAGCTTTCTTT
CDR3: CASSSVTGLRELNTEAFF

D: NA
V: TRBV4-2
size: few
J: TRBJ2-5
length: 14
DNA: TGTGCCAGCAGCCCCTCATGGGGCGGGAAGACCCAGTACTTC
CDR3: CASSPSWGGKTQYF

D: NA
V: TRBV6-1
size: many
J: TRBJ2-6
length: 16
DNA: TGTGCCAGCAGGGCGACAGACGCTTCTGGGGCCAACGTCCTGACTTTC
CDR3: CASRATDASGANVLTF

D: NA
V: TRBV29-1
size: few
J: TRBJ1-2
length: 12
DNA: TGCAGCGTTGGTCAGACCCGCTATGGCTACACCTTC
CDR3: CSVGQTRYGYTF

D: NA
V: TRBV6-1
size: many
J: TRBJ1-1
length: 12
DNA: TGTGCCAGCCCCCAGGGAAACACTGAAGCTTTCTTT
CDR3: CASPQGNTEAFF

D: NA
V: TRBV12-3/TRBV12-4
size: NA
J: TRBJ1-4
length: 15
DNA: TGTGCCAGCAGCCAATTAGAGAGGTCTAATGAAAAACTGTTTTTT
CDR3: CASSQLERSNEKLFF

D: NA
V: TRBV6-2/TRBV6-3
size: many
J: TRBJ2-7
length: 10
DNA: TGTGCCAGCAGTAGAAGGGAGCAGTACTTC
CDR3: CASSRREQYF

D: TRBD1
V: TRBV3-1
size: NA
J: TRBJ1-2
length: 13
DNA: TGTGCCAGCAGCCTAACAGGGGACTGTGGCTACACCTTC
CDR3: CASSLTGDCGYTF

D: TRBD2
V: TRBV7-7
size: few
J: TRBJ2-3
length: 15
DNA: TGTGCTAGCAGCCGACTAGCGGGAGATCTAGATACGCAGTATTTT
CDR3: CASSRLAGDLDTQYF

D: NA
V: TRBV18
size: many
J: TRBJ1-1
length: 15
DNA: TGTGCCAGCTCACCATCGGCCGGGACTAACACTGAAGCTTTCTTT
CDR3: CASSPSAGTNTEAFF

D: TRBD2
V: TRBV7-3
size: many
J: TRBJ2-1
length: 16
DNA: TGTGCCAGCAGCTACTTCGGCGGGAGTTCCCACAATGAGCAGTTCTTC
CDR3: CASSYFGGSSHNEQFF

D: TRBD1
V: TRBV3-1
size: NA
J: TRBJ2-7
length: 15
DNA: TGTGCCAGCAGCCAAGAGCCGGGACAGGACTACGAGCAGTACTTC
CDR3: CASSQEPGQDYEQYF

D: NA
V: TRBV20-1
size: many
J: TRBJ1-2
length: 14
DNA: TGCAGTGCTAGAGTTGCAGGCAACCCCTATGGCTACACCTTC
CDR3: CSARVAGNPYGYTF

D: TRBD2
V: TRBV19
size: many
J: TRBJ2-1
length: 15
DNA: TGTGCCAGTAGTCCCCGGACTAGCGGGGCGTATGAGCAGTTCTTC
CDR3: CASSPRTSGAYEQFF

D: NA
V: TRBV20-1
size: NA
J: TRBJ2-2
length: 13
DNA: TGCAGTGCTCGTGACAGAGTTACCGGGGAGCTGTTTTTT
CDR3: CSARDRVTGELFF

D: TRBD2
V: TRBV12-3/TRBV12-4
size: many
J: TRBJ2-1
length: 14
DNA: TGTGCCAGCAGTCCCAGGGACTACTACAATGAGCAGTTCTTC
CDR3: CASSPRDYYNEQFF

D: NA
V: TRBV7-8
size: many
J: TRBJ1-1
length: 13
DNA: TGTGCCAGCAGCCGAATACTGAACACTGAAGCTTTCTTT
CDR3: CASSRILNTEAFF

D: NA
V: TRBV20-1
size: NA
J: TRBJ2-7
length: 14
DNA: TGCAGTGCGCCCCAGAGGGGGATTGGCTGCGAGCAGTACTTC
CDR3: CSAPQRGIGCEQYF

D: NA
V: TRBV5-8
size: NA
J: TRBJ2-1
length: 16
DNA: TGTGCCAGCAGCGTGCCTAGCACCGGCTCCTACAATGAGCAGTTCTTC
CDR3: CASSVPSTGSYNEQFF